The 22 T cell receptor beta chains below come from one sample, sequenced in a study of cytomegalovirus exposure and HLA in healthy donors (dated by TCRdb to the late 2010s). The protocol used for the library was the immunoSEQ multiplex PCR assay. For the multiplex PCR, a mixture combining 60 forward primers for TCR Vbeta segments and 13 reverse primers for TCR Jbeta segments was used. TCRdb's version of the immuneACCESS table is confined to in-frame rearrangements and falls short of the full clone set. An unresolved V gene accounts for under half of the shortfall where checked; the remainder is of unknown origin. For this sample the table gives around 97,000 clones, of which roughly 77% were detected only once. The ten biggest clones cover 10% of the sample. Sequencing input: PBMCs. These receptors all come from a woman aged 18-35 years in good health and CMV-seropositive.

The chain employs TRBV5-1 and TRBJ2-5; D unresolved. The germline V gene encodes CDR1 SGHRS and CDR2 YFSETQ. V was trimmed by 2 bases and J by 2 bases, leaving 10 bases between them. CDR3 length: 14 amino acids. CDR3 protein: CASSFRPRQETQYF. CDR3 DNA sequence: TGCGCCAGCAGCTTTCGCCCTAGACAAGAGACCCAGTACTTC. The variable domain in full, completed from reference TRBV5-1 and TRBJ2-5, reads KAGVTQTPRYLIKTRGQQVTLSCSPISGHRSVSWYQQTPGQGLQFLFEYFSETQRNKGNFPGRFSGRQFSNSRSEMNVSTLELGDSALYLCASSFRPRQETQYFGPGTRLLVL.

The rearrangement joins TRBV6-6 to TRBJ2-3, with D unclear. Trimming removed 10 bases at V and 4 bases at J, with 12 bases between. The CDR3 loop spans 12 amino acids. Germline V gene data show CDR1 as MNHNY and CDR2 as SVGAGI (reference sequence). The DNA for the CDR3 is TGTGCCACTTTGCTGGGCGCAGATACGCAGTATTTT. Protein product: CATLLGADTQYF.

CDR3 sequence (DNA): TGCGCCAGCAGCTTGGATGGGACACTTAGAAACATTCAGTACTTC. This codes for CASSLDGTLRNIQYF. This sequence joins TRBV5-1 and TRBJ2-4, with a weak D call TRBD1 (6 bases). The germline gives CDR1 SGHRS, CDR2 YFSETQ. Deletions cut 0 bases from V and 6 bases from J, with 13 bases between. The CDR3 runs 15 residues.

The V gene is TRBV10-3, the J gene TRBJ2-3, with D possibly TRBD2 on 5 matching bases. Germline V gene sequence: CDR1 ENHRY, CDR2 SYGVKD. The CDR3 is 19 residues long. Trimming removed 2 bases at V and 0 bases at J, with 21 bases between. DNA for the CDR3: TGTGCCATCAGTGAGACTCTTATTGCGGGCCATACTAGCACAGATACGCAGTATTTT. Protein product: CAISETLIAGHTSTDTQYF.

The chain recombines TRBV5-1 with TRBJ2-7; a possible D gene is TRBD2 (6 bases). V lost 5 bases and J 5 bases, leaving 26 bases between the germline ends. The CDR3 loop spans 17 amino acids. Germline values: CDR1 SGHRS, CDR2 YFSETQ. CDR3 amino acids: CASSLFQSAAGSNEQYF. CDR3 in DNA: TGCGCCAGCAGTCTTTTCCAGAGCGCGGCGGGATCTAACGAGCAGTACTTC.

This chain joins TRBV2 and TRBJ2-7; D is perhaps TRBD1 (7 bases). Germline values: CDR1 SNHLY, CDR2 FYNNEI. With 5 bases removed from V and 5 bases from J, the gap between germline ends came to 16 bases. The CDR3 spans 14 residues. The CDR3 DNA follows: TGTGCCAGCAGTCGACAGGGAGGTACCCACGAGCAGTACTTC. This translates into CASSRQGGTHEQYF.

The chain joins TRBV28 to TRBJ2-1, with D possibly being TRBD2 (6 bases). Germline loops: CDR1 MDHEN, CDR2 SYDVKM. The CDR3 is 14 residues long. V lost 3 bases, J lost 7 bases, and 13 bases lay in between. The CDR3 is CASSLGGTGNEQFF. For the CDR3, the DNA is TGTGCCAGCAGTTTGGGCGGGACGGGGAATGAGCAGTTCTTC. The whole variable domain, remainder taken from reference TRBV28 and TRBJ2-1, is DVKVTQSSRYLVKRTGEKVFLECVQDMDHENMFWYRQDPGLGLRLIYFSYDVKMKEKGDIPEGYSVSREKKERFSLILESASTNQTSMYLCASSLGGTGNEQFFGPGTRLTVL.

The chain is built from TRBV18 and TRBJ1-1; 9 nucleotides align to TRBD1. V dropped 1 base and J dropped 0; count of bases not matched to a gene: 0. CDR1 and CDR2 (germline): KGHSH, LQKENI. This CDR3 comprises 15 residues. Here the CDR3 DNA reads TGTGCCAGCTCACCACGGGACAGGGTGAACACTGAAGCTTTCTTT. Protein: CASSPRDRVNTEAFF.

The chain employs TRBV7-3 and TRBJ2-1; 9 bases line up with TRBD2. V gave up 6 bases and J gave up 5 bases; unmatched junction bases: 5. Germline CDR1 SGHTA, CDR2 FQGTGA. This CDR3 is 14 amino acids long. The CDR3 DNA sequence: TGTGCCAGCAGGAATGGCGGGGGGGACAATGAGCAGTTCTTC. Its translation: CASRNGGGDNEQFF. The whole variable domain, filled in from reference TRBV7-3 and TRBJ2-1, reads GAGVSQTPSNKVTEKGKYVELRCDPISGHTALYWYRQSLGQGPEFLIYFQGTGAADDSGLPNDRFFAVRPEGSVSTLKIQRTERGDSAVYLCASRNGGGDNEQFFGPGTRLTVL.

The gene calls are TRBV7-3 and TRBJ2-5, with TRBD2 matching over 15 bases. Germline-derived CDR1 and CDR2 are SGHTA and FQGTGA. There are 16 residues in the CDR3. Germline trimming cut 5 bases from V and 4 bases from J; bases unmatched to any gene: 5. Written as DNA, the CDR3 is TGTGCCAGCAGCCCGGGACTAGCGGGAGGCCGAGAGACCCAGTACTTC. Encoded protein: CASSPGLAGGRETQYF.

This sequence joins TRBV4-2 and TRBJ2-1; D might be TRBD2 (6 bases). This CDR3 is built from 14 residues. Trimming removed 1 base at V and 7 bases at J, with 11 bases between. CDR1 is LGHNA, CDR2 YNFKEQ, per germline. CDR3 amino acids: CASSQGSGENEQFF. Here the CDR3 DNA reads TGTGCCAGCAGCCAAGGTAGCGGAGAAAATGAGCAGTTCTTC.

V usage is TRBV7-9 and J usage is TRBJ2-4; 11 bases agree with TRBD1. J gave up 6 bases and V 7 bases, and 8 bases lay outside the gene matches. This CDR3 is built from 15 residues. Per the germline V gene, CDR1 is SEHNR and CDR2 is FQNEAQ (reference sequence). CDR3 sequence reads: CASTLPGQGVNIQYF. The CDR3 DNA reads TGTGCCAGCACCCTTCCGGGACAGGGGGTAAACATTCAGTACTTC.

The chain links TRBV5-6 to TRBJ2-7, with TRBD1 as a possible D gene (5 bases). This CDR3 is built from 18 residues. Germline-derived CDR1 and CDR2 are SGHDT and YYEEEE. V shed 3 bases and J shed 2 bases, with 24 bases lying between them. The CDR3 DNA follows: TGTGCCAGCAGCTCCCCACCCTTGGGGCCGCTGGTTACCTACGAGCAGTACTTC. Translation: CASSSPPLGPLVTYEQYF.

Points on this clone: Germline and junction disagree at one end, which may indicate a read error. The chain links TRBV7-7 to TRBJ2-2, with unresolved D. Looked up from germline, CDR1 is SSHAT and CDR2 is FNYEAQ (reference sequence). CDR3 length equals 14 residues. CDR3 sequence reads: CASSLTRYTGELFF. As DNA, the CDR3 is TGTGCTAGCAGCTTAACCAGATACACCGGGGAGCTGTTTTTT.

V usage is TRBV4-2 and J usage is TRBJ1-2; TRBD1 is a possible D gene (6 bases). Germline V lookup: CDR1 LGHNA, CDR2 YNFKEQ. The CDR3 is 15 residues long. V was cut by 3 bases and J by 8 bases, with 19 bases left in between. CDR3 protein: CASSHPGHGQGGYTF. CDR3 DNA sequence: TGTGCCAGCAGCCATCCGGGACATGGCCAGGGGGGCTACACCTTC.

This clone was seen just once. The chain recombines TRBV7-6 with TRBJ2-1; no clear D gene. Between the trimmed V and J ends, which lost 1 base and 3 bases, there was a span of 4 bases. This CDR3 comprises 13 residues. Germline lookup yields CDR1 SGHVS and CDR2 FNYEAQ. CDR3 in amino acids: CASSLGLYNEQFF. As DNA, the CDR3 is TGTGCCAGCAGCTTAGGACTCTACAATGAGCAGTTCTTC.

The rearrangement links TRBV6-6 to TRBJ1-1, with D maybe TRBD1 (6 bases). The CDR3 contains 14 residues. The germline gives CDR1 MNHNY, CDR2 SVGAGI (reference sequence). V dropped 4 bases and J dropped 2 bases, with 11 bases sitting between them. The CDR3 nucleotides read TGTGCCAGCAGTTCAACAGGGATTAACACTGAAGCTTTCTTT. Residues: CASSSTGINTEAFF.

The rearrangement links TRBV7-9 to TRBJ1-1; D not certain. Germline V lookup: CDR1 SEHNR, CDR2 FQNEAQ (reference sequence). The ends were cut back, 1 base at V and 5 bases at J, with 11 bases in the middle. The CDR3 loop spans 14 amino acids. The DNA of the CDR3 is TGTGCCAGCAGCTTAGGGGGAGATTGGACTGAAGCTTTCTTT. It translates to CASSLGGDWTEAFF.

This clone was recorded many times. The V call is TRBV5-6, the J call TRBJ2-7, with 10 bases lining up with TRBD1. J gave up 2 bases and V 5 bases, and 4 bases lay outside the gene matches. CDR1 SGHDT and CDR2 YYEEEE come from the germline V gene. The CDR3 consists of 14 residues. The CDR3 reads CASSMGTGAYEQYF. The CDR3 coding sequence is TGTGCCAGCAGTATGGGGACAGGGGCCTACGAGCAGTACTTC. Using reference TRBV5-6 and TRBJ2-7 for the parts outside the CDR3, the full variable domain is DAGVTQSPTHLIKTRGQQVTLRCSPKSGHDTVSWYQQALGQGPQFIFQYYEEEERQRGNFPDRFSGHQFPNYSSELNVNALLLGDSALYLCASSMGTGAYEQYFGPGTRLTVT.

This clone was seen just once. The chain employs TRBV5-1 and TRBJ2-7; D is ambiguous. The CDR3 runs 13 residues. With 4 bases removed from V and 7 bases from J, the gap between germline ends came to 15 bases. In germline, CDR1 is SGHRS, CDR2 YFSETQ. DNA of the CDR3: TGCGCCAGCAGCCCTTCCCCGGGTGGGGAGCAGTACTTC. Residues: CASSPSPGGEQYF.

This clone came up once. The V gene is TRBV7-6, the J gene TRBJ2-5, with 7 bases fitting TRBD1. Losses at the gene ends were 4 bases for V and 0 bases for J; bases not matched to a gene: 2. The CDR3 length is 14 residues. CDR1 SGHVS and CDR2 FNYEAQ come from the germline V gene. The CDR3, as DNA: TGTGCCAGCAGCTCAGACAGGGACCAAGAGACCCAGTACTTC. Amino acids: CASSSDRDQETQYF.

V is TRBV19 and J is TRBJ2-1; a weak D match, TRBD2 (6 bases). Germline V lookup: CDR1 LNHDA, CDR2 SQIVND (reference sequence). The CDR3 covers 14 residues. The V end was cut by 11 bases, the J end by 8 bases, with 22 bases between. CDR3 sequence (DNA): TGTGCCGGGATCCTGACTAGTGGTTTCGATGAGCAGTTCTTC. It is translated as CAGILTSGFDEQFF.